This T cell receptor (beta chain) is drawn from a study of T cell responses to AZD1222 COVID-19 vaccine. Points from the study as a whole: Clonal diversity may have been underestimated in mostly white British donors.

Some clones are missing from TCRdb's copy, which holds only in-frame ones; the method was immunoSEQ multiplex PCR. The sample holds some 170,000 clones, roughly nine tenths seen once. The CDR3 spans 15 residues. V was clipped by 5 bases and J by 4 bases; unmatched bases: 10. Germline values: CDR1 SGHTA, CDR2 FQGTGA. Worth noting for this clone: What it binds is not known.

The material was peripheral blood, obtained 28 days after the second AZD1222 dose. V usage is TRBV7-3 and J usage is TRBJ1-2; 7 bases agree with TRBD1. This TCR came from an adult who received the AZD1222 COVID-19 vaccine. The CDR3 nucleotides are TGTGCCAGCAGCCCCCAGGGGGGGGACGGCTATGGCTACACCTTC. It is translated as CASSPQGGDGYGYTF.